This T cell receptor (beta chain) comes out of a study of T cell repertoires in cytomegalovirus infection. As for the study in general: An indication of both CMV infection and matching HLA type came from public TCR beta signatures.

This clonotype was found a few times. The antigen is unknown. TCRdb analysed the reads with MiXCR anew, one entry per CDR3 protein. This table holds nearly 700,000 distinct CDR3 sequences, around 32% found once. Overall study results and limits: The ex vivo response was dominated by HLA-C-restricted CMV-specific TCR beta clonotypes. Totalled public TCR beta family frequency picked out people who carried CMV plus the relevant HLA.

V dropped 6 bases and J dropped 0; count of bases not matched to a gene: 5. The CDR3 is made up of 17 amino acids. Germline V CDR1 and CDR2: LNHDA, SQIVND (reference sequence). The TCR was taken from a human donor in good health (CMV status not recorded). Some clones in this sample may be carry-over from other donors' samples. Sequencing was performed on cultured PBMCs, taken from culture after CMV antigen stimulation. The chain joins TRBV19 to TRBJ2-2; 12 bases match TRBD2. The CDR3 loop reads CASRTLAGGSNTGELFF. The CDR3 DNA sequence: TGTGCCAGTAGAACACTAGCGGGAGGTTCGAACACCGGGGAGCTGTTTTTT.